The following is a T cell receptor (beta chain) sequence with its context. The sample comes from a study of blood T cell repertoires in COVID-19. The CDR3 runs to 14 residues. J lost 0 bases, V lost 4 bases, and 2 bases had no gene match. From germline, CDR1 is SGHKS and CDR2 YYEKEE (reference sequence). Original analysis: Cell counts per sample came from amplifying reference gene primers. Profiled with immunoSEQ multiplex PCR; TCRdb holds only in-frame clones, not every one. V and J calls and clone size are as listed in that table; D and trimming were resolved from the DNA. This sample has about 440,000 clones, with about nine tenths found just once. Patients of the Seattle cohort, enrolled during active infection, were followed longitudinally.

The sequencing sample was made of peripheral blood. The V call is TRBV5-5, the J call TRBJ1-2, with TRBD1 matching over 8 bases. The receptor was derived from a woman in her fifties or sixties with COVID-19, enrolled during active disease. The CDR3 sequence: CASSVDRANYGYTF. CDR3 nucleotides: TGTGCCAGCAGCGTGGACAGGGCTAACTATGGCTACACCTTC.